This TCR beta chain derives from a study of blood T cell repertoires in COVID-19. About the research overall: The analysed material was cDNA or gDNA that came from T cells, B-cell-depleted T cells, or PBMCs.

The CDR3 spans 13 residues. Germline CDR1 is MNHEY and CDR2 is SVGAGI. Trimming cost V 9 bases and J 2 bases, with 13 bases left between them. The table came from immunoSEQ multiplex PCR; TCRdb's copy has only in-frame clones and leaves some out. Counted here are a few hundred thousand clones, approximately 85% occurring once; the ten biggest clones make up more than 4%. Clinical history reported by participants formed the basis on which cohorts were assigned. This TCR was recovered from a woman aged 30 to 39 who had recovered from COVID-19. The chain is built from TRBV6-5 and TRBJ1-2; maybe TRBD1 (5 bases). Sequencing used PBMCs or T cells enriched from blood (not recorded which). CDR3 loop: CASILGQNYGYTF. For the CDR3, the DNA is TGTGCCAGTATTCTGGGGCAAAACTATGGCTACACCTTC.